This T cell receptor (beta chain) derives from a study of B cell selection in AIRE deficiency. Study observations and caveats: Approximately 29% of healthy-shared Treg TCRbeta sequences appeared in patient Tconv cells. Patient Tconv and Treg cells showed healthy-like TCRBV usage, CDR3 length, diversity. Of around 3,700 shared Treg TCRbeta sequences, about 32% were healthy-donor-only and around 9% patient-only.

Note on this clone: The antigen remains unidentified.

Some clones are missing from TCRdb's copy, which holds only in-frame ones; the method was immunoSEQ multiplex PCR. The sample yields roughly 14,000 clones, roughly 91% seen once. Regulatory T cells were sorted as CD4+CD25hiCD127low/negative. Germline values: CDR1 LGHNA, CDR2 YNFKEQ. Losses at the gene ends were 4 bases for V and 2 bases for J; bases not matched to a gene: 10. The CDR3 is 17 residues long. Sequencing was carried out using Tregs sorted from PBMCs. The receptor's source is a human donor with AIRE deficiency. The V gene is TRBV4-2, the J gene TRBJ2-2, with 7 nucleotides matching TRBD2. The CDR3 DNA follows: TGTGCCAGCAGCCGGACCCGGGGGAGGGTAAACACCGGGGAGCTGTTTTTT. It specifies CASSRTRGRVNTGELFF.